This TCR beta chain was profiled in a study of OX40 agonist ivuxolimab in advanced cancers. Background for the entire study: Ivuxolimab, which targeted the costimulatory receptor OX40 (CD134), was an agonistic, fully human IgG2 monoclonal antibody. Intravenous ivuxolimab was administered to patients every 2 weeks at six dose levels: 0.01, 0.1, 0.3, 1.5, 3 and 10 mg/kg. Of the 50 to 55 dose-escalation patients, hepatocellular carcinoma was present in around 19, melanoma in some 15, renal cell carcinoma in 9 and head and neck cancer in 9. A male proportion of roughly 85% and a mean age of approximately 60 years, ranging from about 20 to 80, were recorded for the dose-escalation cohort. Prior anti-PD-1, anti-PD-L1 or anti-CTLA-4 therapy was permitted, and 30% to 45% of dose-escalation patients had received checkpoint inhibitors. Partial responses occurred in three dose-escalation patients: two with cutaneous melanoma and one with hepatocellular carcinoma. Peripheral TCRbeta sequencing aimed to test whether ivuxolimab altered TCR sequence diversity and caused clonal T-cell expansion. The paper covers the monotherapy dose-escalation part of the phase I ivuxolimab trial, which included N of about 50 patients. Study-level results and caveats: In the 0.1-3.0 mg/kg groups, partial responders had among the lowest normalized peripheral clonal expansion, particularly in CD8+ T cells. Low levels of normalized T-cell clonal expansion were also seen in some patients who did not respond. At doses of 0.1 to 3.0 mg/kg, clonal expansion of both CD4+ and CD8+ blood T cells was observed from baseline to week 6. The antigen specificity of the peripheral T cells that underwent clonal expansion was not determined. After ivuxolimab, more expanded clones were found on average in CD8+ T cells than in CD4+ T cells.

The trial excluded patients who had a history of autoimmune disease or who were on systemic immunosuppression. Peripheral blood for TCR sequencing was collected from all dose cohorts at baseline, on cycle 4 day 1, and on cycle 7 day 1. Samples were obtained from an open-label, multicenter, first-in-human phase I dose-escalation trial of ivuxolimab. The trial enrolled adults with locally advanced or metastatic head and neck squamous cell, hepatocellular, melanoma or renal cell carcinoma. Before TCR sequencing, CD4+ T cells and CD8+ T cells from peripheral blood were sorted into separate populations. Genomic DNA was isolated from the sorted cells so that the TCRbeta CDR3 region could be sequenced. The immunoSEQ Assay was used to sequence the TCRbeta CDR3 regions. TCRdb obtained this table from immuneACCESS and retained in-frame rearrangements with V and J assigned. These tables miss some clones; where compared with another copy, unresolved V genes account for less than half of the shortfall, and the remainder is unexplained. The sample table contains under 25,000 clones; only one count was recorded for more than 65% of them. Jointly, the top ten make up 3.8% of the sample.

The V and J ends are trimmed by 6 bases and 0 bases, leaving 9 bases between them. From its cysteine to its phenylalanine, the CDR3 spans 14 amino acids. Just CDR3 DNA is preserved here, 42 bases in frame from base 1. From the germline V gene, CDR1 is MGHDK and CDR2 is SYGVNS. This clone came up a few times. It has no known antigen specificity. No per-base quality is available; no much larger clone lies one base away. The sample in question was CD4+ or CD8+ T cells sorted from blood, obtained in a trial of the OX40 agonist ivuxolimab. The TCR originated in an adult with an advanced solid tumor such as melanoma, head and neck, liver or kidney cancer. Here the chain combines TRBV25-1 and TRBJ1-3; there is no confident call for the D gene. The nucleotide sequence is TGTGCCAGCAGGCCCCAGAGCTCTGGAAACACCATATATTTT. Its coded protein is CASRPQSSGNTIYF.